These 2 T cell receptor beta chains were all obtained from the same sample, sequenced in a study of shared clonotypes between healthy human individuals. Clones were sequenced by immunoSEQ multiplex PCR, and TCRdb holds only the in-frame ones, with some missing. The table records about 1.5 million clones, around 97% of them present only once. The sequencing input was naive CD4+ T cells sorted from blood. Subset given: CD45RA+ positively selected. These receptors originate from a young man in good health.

The CDR3 is CASSLPGSNQPQHF. CDR3 DNA sequence: TGTGCCAGCAGCTTGCCTGGGAGCAATCAGCCCCAGCATTTT. The chain uses TRBV5-4 and TRBJ1-5; the D is unclear. The V gene lost 1 base and the J gene lost 1 base, with 6 bases spanning the gap. Germline V gives CDR1 SGHNT, CDR2 YYREEE (reference sequence). The CDR3 has 14 residues.

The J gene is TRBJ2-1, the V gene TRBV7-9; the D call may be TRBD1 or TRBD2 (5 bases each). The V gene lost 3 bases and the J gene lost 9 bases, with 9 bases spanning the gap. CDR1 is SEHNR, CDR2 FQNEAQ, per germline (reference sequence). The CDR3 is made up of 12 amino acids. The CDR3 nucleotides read TGTGCCAGCAGCTTGAAGGGGAGTGAGCAGTTCTTC. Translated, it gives CASSLKGSEQFF.